One and the same sample provided the 10 T cell receptor beta chains below, sequenced in a study of shared clonotypes between healthy human individuals. Assay: immunoSEQ multiplex PCR; the TCRdb copy retains only in-frame clones and omits some. The sample has more than 2,000,000 clones; more than 80% are singletons. The sample was naive CD4+ T cells sorted from blood. As to subset: CD45RA+ positively selected. The source of these receptors is a man younger than 30 in good health.

This clone appeared a single time. The genes are TRBV2 and TRBJ1-5, with D tentatively TRBD1 (5 bases). The CDR3 totals 15 residues. CDR1 and CDR2 (germline): SNHLY, FYNNEI. Trimming removed 4 bases from V and 3 bases from J, with 13 bases in between. CDR3: CASSAGDGNNQPQHF. CDR3 nucleotide sequence: TGTGCCAGCAGTGCGGGGGACGGGAACAATCAGCCCCAGCATTTT.

Remarks on this clone: This specimen includes other DNA sequences encoding the same CDR3. The rearrangement links TRBV19 to TRBJ2-5, with unresolved D. The CDR3 has 14 amino acids. Germline-derived CDR1 and CDR2 are LNHDA and SQIVND (reference sequence). V was pared by 1 base and J by 1 base, with 7 bases between. CDR3 bases: TGTGCCAGTAGTATAGGACGAACCCAAGAGACCCAGTACTTC. Its protein product is CASSIGRTQETQYF.

The CDR3 coding sequence is TGTGCCAGCAGCAGAACTAGCGATTCCTACGAGCAGTACTTC. It specifies CASSRTSDSYEQYF. This chain joins TRBV7-9 and TRBJ2-7; 7 nucleotides match TRBD2. The CDR3 sequence is 14 residues long. Trimming cost V 5 bases and J 1 base; bases outside gene matches: 5. The germline V gene has CDR1 SEHNR and CDR2 FQNEAQ (reference sequence).

The J gene is TRBJ2-7, the V gene TRBV6-1; a weak D match, TRBD1 (5 bases). Germline V gene data show CDR1 as MNHNS and CDR2 as SASEGT. The CDR3 runs 15 residues. The germline V and J ends were trimmed by 0 bases and 2 bases, with 11 bases remaining between them. CDR3 in amino acids: CASSEAARTPYEQYF. The DNA for the CDR3 is TGTGCCAGCAGTGAAGCAGCTCGGACACCCTACGAGCAGTACTTC.

The chain joins TRBV4-1 to TRBJ2-7; 14 bases are shared with TRBD2. Losses at the gene ends were 4 bases for V and 3 bases for J; bases not matched to a gene: 11. Germline loops: CDR1 MGHRA, CDR2 YSYEKL. The CDR3 is 18 amino acids. This CDR3 reads CASSLPTSGGAPRYEQYF. CDR3 in DNA: TGCGCCAGCAGCCTACCGACTAGCGGGGGGGCTCCTCGCTACGAGCAGTACTTC.

V gene TRBV6-5 combines with J gene TRBJ1-5; D unresolved. The CDR3 runs to 12 residues. The ends were cut back, 0 bases at V and 7 bases at J, with 4 bases in the middle. Germline CDR1 and CDR2: MNHEY and SVGAGI. CDR3 nucleotide sequence: TGTGCCAGCAGTTACTCAACGCAGCCCCAGCATTTT. Amino acid sequence: CASSYSTQPQHF.

The chain combines TRBV11-2 with TRBJ2-2; unclear D gene. CDR3 length: 13 amino acids. V lost 10 bases and J lost 5, with 14 bases in between. From germline, CDR1 is SGHAT and CDR2 FQNNGV. The CDR3 DNA is TGTGCCACCGACCCCATGGGGACCGGGGAGCTGTTTTTT. Amino acid sequence: CATDPMGTGELFF.

The V gene is TRBV5-4, the J gene TRBJ2-3; TRBD1 aligns across 8 bases. Germline V gene data show CDR1 as SGHNT and CDR2 as YYREEE (reference sequence). Trimming took 0 bases from V and 1 from J; bases not matched to a gene: 7. The CDR3 spans 17 residues. DNA of the CDR3: TGTGCCAGCAGCTTGGCCGGACAGGGTTGGGGCACAGATACGCAGTATTTT. Protein: CASSLAGQGWGTDTQYF. The whole variable domain, remainder taken from reference TRBV5-4 and TRBJ2-3, is ETGVTQSPTHLIKTRGQQVTLRCSSQSGHNTVSWYQQALGQGPQFIFQYYREEENGRGNFPPRFSGLQFPNYSSELNVNALELDDSALYLCASSLAGQGWGTDTQYFGPGTRLTVL.

This clone was seen more than once but under ten times. This chain uses TRBV6-5 with TRBJ1-5, with 8 bases fitting TRBD1. Trimming took 2 bases from V and 3 from J; bases not matched to a gene: 3. CDR1 and CDR2 (germline): MNHEY, SVGAGI. The CDR3 has 15 residues. The CDR3 spells CASSYGRGPNQPQHF. CDR3 sequence (DNA): TGTGCCAGCAGTTACGGCAGGGGGCCCAATCAGCCCCAGCATTTT.

V usage is TRBV28 and J usage is TRBJ1-5; D is unresolved. CDR3 length equals 12 residues. Trimming removed 6 bases at V and 4 bases at J, with 7 bases between. Germline V CDR1 and CDR2: MDHEN, SYDVKM. The CDR3 sequence is CASRKENQPQHF. CDR3 DNA sequence: TGTGCCAGCAGAAAGGAGAATCAGCCCCAGCATTTT.